Listed here are 21 T cell receptor beta chains from one sample, sequenced in a study of OX40 agonist ivuxolimab in advanced cancers. Using immunoSEQ multiplex PCR, the repertoire was profiled, and TCRdb retains in-frame clones only, with some absent. The sample has about 61,000 clones, over 80% seen once. This specimen consisted of CD4+ or CD8+ T cells sorted from blood, obtained in a trial of the OX40 agonist ivuxolimab. The receptors stem from an adult with an advanced solid tumor such as melanoma, head and neck, liver or kidney cancer.

The V call is TRBV27, the J call TRBJ1-2; possible D gene TRBD1, 5 bases. The germline CDR1 and CDR2 sequences are MNHEY and SMNVEV (reference sequence). CDR3 length: 15 amino acids. V was clipped by 6 bases and J by 6 bases, with 20 bases between them. CDR3 DNA sequence: TGTGCCAGCAGCCTACAGGACGGGCATGAGGATGGCTACACCTTC. Protein product: CASSLQDGHEDGYTF.

This clone was seen a handful of times. The chain links TRBV29-1 to TRBJ2-1; D is ambiguous. With 0 bases removed from V and 5 bases from J, the gap between germline ends came to 8 bases. This CDR3 spans 13 amino acids. Germline V lookup: CDR1 SQVTM, CDR2 ANQGSEA. This CDR3 reads CSVEDPEDNEQFF. The CDR3 region has the DNA TGCAGCGTTGAAGATCCCGAGGACAATGAGCAGTTCTTC.

The V gene is TRBV29-1, the J gene TRBJ1-3; unclear D gene. The germline CDR1 and CDR2 sequences are SQVTM and ANQGSEA. The V end lost 3 bases, the J end lost 0 bases, and 9 bases lay between the germline ends. The CDR3 loop spans 14 amino acids. CDR3 sequence: CSVDQRFSGNTIYF. In nucleotides, the CDR3 is TGCAGCGTTGATCAGCGGTTCTCTGGAAACACCATATATTTT.

The gene calls are TRBV19 and TRBJ1-2, with 9 bases fitting TRBD1. Germline-derived CDR1 and CDR2 are LNHDA and SQIVND (reference sequence). Unmatched junction bases numbered 15, after V lost 4 bases and J lost 6 bases. The CDR3 is 17 residues long. The CDR3 reads CASSTLIDGTGGNGYTF. The CDR3 DNA is TGTGCCAGTAGTACCCTGATTGATGGAACAGGGGGCAATGGCTACACCTTC. The whole variable domain, remainder taken from reference TRBV19 and TRBJ1-2, is DGGITQSPKYLFRKEGQNVTLSCEQNLNHDAMYWYRQDPGQGLRLIYYSQIVNDFQKGDIAEGYSVSREKKESFPLTVTSAQKNPTAFYLCASSTLIDGTGGNGYTFGSGTRLTVV.

The chain has TRBV6-5 and TRBJ2-4, with D hard to call. The CDR3 loop spans 14 amino acids. In germline, CDR1 is MNHEY, CDR2 SVGAGI. Trimming cost V 6 bases and J 0 bases, with 9 bases left between them. The CDR3 reads CASRPVLAKNIQYF. In DNA form, the CDR3 reads TGTGCCAGCAGACCAGTTTTAGCCAAAAACATTCAGTACTTC.

V is TRBV11-2 and J is TRBJ2-2; D unclear. CDR3 length: 15 amino acids. CDR1 and CDR2 from the germline V gene are SGHAT and FQNNGV. V shed 5 bases and J shed 4 bases, with 14 bases lying between them. The CDR3 DNA is TGTGCCAGCAGCCCTGTAGAGGTGCGCACCGGGGAGCTGTTTTTT. As protein: CASSPVEVRTGELFF.

CDR3 sequence reads: CASSFSPFGEAFF. The CDR3 region has the DNA TGCGCCAGCAGCTTTTCCCCTTTTGGCGAAGCTTTCTTT. V usage is TRBV5-1 and J usage is TRBJ1-1; D remains unclear. Trimming shortened V by 2 bases and J by 8 bases, and 13 bases separated the two germline ends. This CDR3 has 13 residues. Germline lookup yields CDR1 SGHRS and CDR2 YFSETQ.

This clone was seen a few times. This sequence joins TRBV6-5 and TRBJ1-6; 7 nucleotides match TRBD1. Germline V gene lookup returns CDR1 MNHEY and CDR2 SVGAGI. CDR3 length equals 15 residues. V trimming: 3 bases; J trimming: 7 bases; junction bases outside the gene matches: 6. CDR3 nucleotides: TGTGCCAGCAGTTATTCCGACAGGGCCAATTCACCCCTCCACTTT. Protein product: CASSYSDRANSPLHF.

This chain joins TRBV2 and TRBJ2-3; D not certain. CDR1 is SNHLY and CDR2 is FYNNEI in the germline V gene. This CDR3 comprises 14 residues. Trimming cost V 3 bases and J 2 bases, with 9 bases left between them. In DNA form, the CDR3 reads TGTGCCAGCAGTGATAATCAAGTCACAGATACGCAGTATTTT. It codes for CASSDNQVTDTQYF.

This chain uses TRBV28 with TRBJ2-2, with D possibly matching TRBD2 (5 bases). The CDR3 has 14 residues. Germline CDR1 is MDHEN and CDR2 is SYDVKM. V gave up 3 bases and J gave up 5 bases, with 10 bases separating them. The CDR3 loop reads CASSFPGGTGELFF. CDR3 sequence (DNA): TGTGCCAGCAGTTTCCCAGGAGGAACCGGGGAGCTGTTTTTT. Using reference TRBV28 and TRBJ2-2 for the parts outside the CDR3, the full variable domain is DVKVTQSSRYLVKRTGEKVFLECVQDMDHENMFWYRQDPGLGLRLIYFSYDVKMKEKGDIPEGYSVSREKKERFSLILESASTNQTSMYLCASSFPGGTGELFFGEGSRLTVL.

The V and J genes are TRBV11-3 and TRBJ2-4; D might be TRBD2 (6 bases). Germline values: CDR1 SGHNT, CDR2 YENEEA. The CDR3 sequence is 14 residues long. The V end was cut by 6 bases, the J end by 1 base, with 10 bases between. The CDR3 DNA reads TGTGCCAGCAGTTATGGGGGGGCCAAAAACATTCAGTACTTC. Translating gives CASSYGGAKNIQYF. Complete variable domain (other parts from reference TRBV11-3 and TRBJ2-4): EAGVVQSPRYKIIEKKQPVAFWCNPISGHNTLYWYLQNLGQGPELLIRYENEEAVDDSQLPKDRFSAERLKGVDSTLKIQPAELGDSAVYLCASSYGGAKNIQYFGAGTRLSVL.

The chain links TRBV6-5 to TRBJ1-3; 7 nucleotides match TRBD1. CDR3 length: 15 amino acids. Germline V gene sequence: CDR1 MNHEY, CDR2 SVGAGI. The junction had 3 bases not matched to a gene; V was cut back by 0 bases and J by 4 bases. The CDR3 DNA is TGTGCCAGCAGTTACTCGGCGACAGGGGGAAACACCATATATTTT. Translated, it gives CASSYSATGGNTIYF.

The chain is built from TRBV18 and TRBJ1-2; 8 bases are shared with TRBD1. Trimming took 5 bases from V and 8 from J; bases not matched to a gene: 13. The CDR3 has 15 residues. CDR1 KGHSH and CDR2 LQKENI come from the germline V gene. The CDR3 sequence is CASSTLRQGRRGYTF. CDR3 nucleotides: TGTGCCAGCTCAACTCTTCGACAGGGGCGCCGAGGCTACACCTTC.

V and J are TRBV15 and TRBJ1-2, with unresolved D. Between the trimmed V and J ends, which lost 1 base and 4 bases, there was a span of 7 bases. The CDR3 has 13 residues. The germline V gene has CDR1 LNHNV and CDR2 YYDKDF (reference sequence). The CDR3 sequence: CATSRGQTYGYTF. DNA of the CDR3: TGTGCCACCAGCAGAGGGCAGACCTATGGCTACACCTTC. Filled out from reference TRBV15 and TRBJ1-2, the complete variable domain reads DAMVIQNPRYQVTQFGKPVTLSCSQTLNHNVMYWYQQKSSQAPKLLFHYYDKDFNNEADTPDNFQSRRPNTSFCFLDIRSPGLGDTAMYLCATSRGQTYGYTFGSGTRLTVV.

This chain uses TRBV10-3 with TRBJ2-1, with TRBD2 identical over 10 bases. This CDR3 is built from 14 residues. The V and J ends lost 11 bases and 5 bases, in that order; junction bases with no gene match: 9. Germline V CDR1 and CDR2: ENHRY, SYGVKD. As DNA, the CDR3 is TGTGCCTCGGCCCCCCTAGCGGGGGACAATGAGCAGTTCTTC. Protein: CASAPLAGDNEQFF.

This chain links TRBV6-5 with TRBJ2-4; D may match TRBD1 or TRBD2 (6 bases each). The V gene lost 2 bases and the J gene lost 8 bases, with 13 bases spanning the gap. In germline, CDR1 is MNHEY, CDR2 SVGAGI. The CDR3 totals 14 residues. The CDR3 is CASSYGGLGDIQYF. The DNA for the CDR3 is TGTGCCAGCAGTTACGGGGGGCTTGGCGACATTCAGTACTTC.

This clone occurred a few times. This sequence joins TRBV28 and TRBJ1-1; D is ambiguous. The CDR3 sequence is 12 residues long. Trimming cost V 4 bases and J 1 base, with 4 bases left between them. Germline lookup yields CDR1 MDHEN and CDR2 SYDVKM. CDR3 in amino acids: CASSWGNTEAFF. Written as DNA, the CDR3 is TGTGCCAGCAGTTGGGGGAACACTGAAGCTTTCTTT.

The chain couples TRBV18 to TRBJ2-1; 7 bases fit TRBD1. Trimming took 3 bases from V and 3 from J; bases not matched to a gene: 8. Germline V gene lookup returns CDR1 KGHSH and CDR2 LQKENI. The CDR3 loop spans 16 amino acids. CDR3 residues: CASSPSGQSDYNEQFF. CDR3 sequence (DNA): TGTGCCAGCTCACCTTCGGGACAGAGCGACTACAATGAGCAGTTCTTC.

The rearrangement joins TRBV6-1 to TRBJ2-7; D uncertain. V was clipped by 5 bases and J by 12 bases, with 17 bases between them. Germline CDR1 MNHNS, CDR2 SASEGT. The CDR3 sequence is 12 residues long. CDR3 loop: CASSPPDRWGYF. For the CDR3, the DNA is TGTGCCAGCAGTCCCCCTGACCGCTGGGGGTACTTC.

About this clone itself: At one of its ends the junction is not consistent with the germline gene, which may arise from a read error. The genes are TRBV30 and TRBJ2-7, with TRBD1 matching over 8 bases. This CDR3 spans 13 amino acids. Germline values: CDR1 GTSNPN, CDR2 SVGIG (reference sequence). CDR3 DNA sequence: TGTGTCTGGAGCCGGGACAGGAGATACGAGCAGTACTTC. Its protein product is CVWSRDRRYEQYF.

This chain joins TRBV5-4 and TRBJ2-2, with no clear D. Per the germline V gene, CDR1 is SGHNT and CDR2 is YYREEE (reference sequence). The CDR3 covers 15 residues. V was cut by 0 bases and J by 1 base, with 7 bases left in between. CDR3 region: CASSLGLQNTGELFF. The CDR3 DNA reads TGTGCCAGCAGCTTGGGGCTACAGAACACCGGGGAGCTGTTTTTT.